The sequence of this TCR beta chain was determined in a study of identical twins. Germline CDR1 is WNHNN and CDR2 is SYGVQD (reference sequence). V lost 3 bases, J lost 0 bases, and 9 bases lay in between. This CDR3 spans 15 amino acids. TCRdb processed the 5' RACE reads anew with MiXCR; each CDR3 protein has one entry. Found here are 300,000 to 400,000 distinct CDR3 sequences, 12% of them singletons; the top ten hold approximately 7.5%. This clonotype occurred a few times. Separately, the same data were catalogued under a study of yellow fever vaccine responses in identical twins.

The chain employs TRBV10-1 and TRBJ2-1, with D perhaps matching TRBD2 (5 bases). Source material: CD8+ T cells sorted from blood. This TCR was recovered from a woman aged 18-29 years in good health. Here the CDR3 DNA reads TGCGCCAGCAGTGAAACCGGGGACTCCTACAATGAGCAGTTCTTC. This translates into CASSETGDSYNEQFF.